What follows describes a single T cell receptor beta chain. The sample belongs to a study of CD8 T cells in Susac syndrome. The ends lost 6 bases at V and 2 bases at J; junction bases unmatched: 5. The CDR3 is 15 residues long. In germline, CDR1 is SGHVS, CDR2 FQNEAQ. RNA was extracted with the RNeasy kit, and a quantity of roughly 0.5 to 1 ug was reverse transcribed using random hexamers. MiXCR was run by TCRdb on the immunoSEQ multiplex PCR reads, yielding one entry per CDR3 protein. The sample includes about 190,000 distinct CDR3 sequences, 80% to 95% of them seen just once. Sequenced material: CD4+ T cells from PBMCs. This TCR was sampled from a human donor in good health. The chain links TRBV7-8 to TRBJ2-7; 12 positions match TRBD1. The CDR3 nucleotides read TGTGCCAGCAGTTTCGGGGACAGGGGGCCCTACGAGCAGTACGTC. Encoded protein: CASSFGDRGPYEQYV.